A selection of T cell receptor beta chains follows, all from one sample in a study of T cell responses to AZD1222 COVID-19 vaccine. Using immunoSEQ multiplex PCR, the repertoire was profiled, and TCRdb retains in-frame clones only, with some absent. The repertoire holds about 170,000 clones, approximately 92% seen once, with about 1.6% in the top ten. Specimen: peripheral blood, collected on day 0 of AZD1222 vaccination. The receptors stem from an adult in good health. The CDR3 runs from the conserved cysteine through the conserved F or W. The order of the fields is CDR3 length, D gene, clone size, V gene, J gene, CDR3 protein, CDR3 DNA. A D gene is named only where the DNA matches it firmly. Clone sizes are given selectively: once, few, many, or a class where the clone is expanded.

CDR3 length: 12
D gene: NA
clone size: NA
V gene: TRBV6-6
J gene: TRBJ2-7
CDR3 protein: CASSPPNYEQYF
CDR3 DNA: TGTGCCAGCAGTCCCCCCAACTACGAGCAGTACTTC

CDR3 length: 13
D gene: TRBD2
clone size: once
V gene: TRBV7-3
J gene: TRBJ2-7
CDR3 protein: CASSLAGGHEQYF
CDR3 DNA: TGTGCCAGCAGCCTAGCGGGAGGACACGAGCAGTACTTC

CDR3 length: 15
D gene: NA
clone size: NA
V gene: TRBV11-3
J gene: TRBJ2-5
CDR3 protein: CASSPGGRHQETQYF
CDR3 DNA: TGTGCCAGCAGCCCCGGGGGCCGGCACCAAGAGACCCAGTACTTC

CDR3 length: 13
D gene: NA
clone size: once
V gene: TRBV4-1
J gene: TRBJ1-1
CDR3 protein: CASSQGANTEAFF
CDR3 DNA: TGCGCCAGCAGCCAAGGCGCGAACACTGAAGCTTTCTTT

CDR3 length: 14
D gene: NA
clone size: NA
V gene: TRBV18
J gene: TRBJ2-5
CDR3 protein: CASSPPTLQETQYF
CDR3 DNA: TGTGCCAGCTCACCACCCACTCTCCAAGAGACCCAGTACTTC

CDR3 length: 11
D gene: NA
clone size: NA
V gene: TRBV30
J gene: TRBJ1-1
CDR3 protein: CAWSFGTEAFF
CDR3 DNA: TGTGCCTGGAGTTTTGGGACTGAAGCTTTCTTT

CDR3 length: 13
D gene: NA
clone size: NA
V gene: TRBV6-5
J gene: TRBJ1-2
CDR3 protein: CASSPTGNYGYTF
CDR3 DNA: TGTGCCAGCAGCCCGACAGGAAACTATGGCTACACCTTC

CDR3 length: 12
D gene: NA
clone size: NA
V gene: TRBV5-1
J gene: TRBJ2-1
CDR3 protein: CASSLTDNEQFF
CDR3 DNA: TGCGCCAGCAGCTTAACGGATAATGAGCAGTTCTTC

CDR3 length: 11
D gene: NA
clone size: NA
V gene: TRBV12-3/TRBV12-4
J gene: TRBJ2-5
CDR3 protein: CYPGAQETQYF
CDR3 DNA: TGCTACCCAGGGGCCCAAGAGACCCAGTACTTC

CDR3 length: 13
D gene: NA
clone size: NA
V gene: TRBV5-1
J gene: TRBJ2-6
CDR3 protein: CASTTPGGNVLTF
CDR3 DNA: TGCGCCAGCACCACCCCGGGTGGGAACGTCCTGACTTTC

CDR3 length: 14
D gene: NA
clone size: once
V gene: TRBV3-1/TRBV3-2
J gene: TRBJ1-1
CDR3 protein: CASSPGWTSTEAFF
CDR3 DNA: TGTGCCAGCAGCCCGGGGTGGACCAGCACTGAAGCTTTCTTT

CDR3 length: 12
D gene: NA
clone size: NA
V gene: TRBV7-2
J gene: TRBJ1-3
CDR3 protein: CASSFAGNTIYF
CDR3 DNA: TGTGCCAGCAGCTTTGCCGGAAACACCATATATTTT

CDR3 length: 14
D gene: NA
clone size: NA
V gene: TRBV5-6
J gene: TRBJ2-7
CDR3 protein: CASSSGTDTYEQYF
CDR3 DNA: TGTGCCAGCAGTTCAGGGACGGATACCTACGAGCAGTACTTC

CDR3 length: 15
D gene: NA
clone size: NA
V gene: TRBV19
J gene: TRBJ1-1
CDR3 protein: CASSMNSLGNTEAFF
CDR3 DNA: TGTGCCAGTAGTATGAATTCATTGGGAAACACTGAAGCTTTCTTT

CDR3 length: 17
D gene: NA
clone size: few
V gene: TRBV4-2
J gene: TRBJ2-1
CDR3 protein: CASSQDVSGIADNEQFF
CDR3 DNA: TGTGCCAGCAGCCAAGATGTCTCAGGGATAGCGGACAATGAGCAGTTCTTC

CDR3 length: 16
D gene: NA
clone size: NA
V gene: TRBV5-8
J gene: TRBJ1-1
CDR3 protein: CASSLGAPLKNTEAFF
CDR3 DNA: TGTGCCAGCAGCTTGGGGGCCCCGCTAAAGAACACTGAAGCTTTCTTT

CDR3 length: 13
D gene: NA
clone size: NA
V gene: TRBV11-2
J gene: TRBJ2-3
CDR3 protein: CASSPTRTDTQYF
CDR3 DNA: TGTGCCAGCAGCCCCACTCGCACAGATACGCAGTATTTT

CDR3 length: 14
D gene: NA
clone size: NA
V gene: TRBV3-1/TRBV3-2
J gene: TRBJ1-4
CDR3 protein: CASSWGGTNEKLFF
CDR3 DNA: TGTGCCAGCAGTTGGGGGGGGACTAATGAAAAACTGTTTTTT

CDR3 length: 15
D gene: NA
clone size: NA
V gene: TRBV7-2
J gene: TRBJ1-6
CDR3 protein: CASSLATGYNSPLHF
CDR3 DNA: TGTGCCAGCAGCTTAGCGACGGGTTATAATTCACCCCTCCACTTT

CDR3 length: 16
D gene: TRBD2
clone size: NA
V gene: TRBV7-9
J gene: TRBJ2-7
CDR3 protein: CASSPWGVREINEQYF
CDR3 DNA: TGTGCCAGCAGCCCTTGGGGGGTGCGGGAGATCAACGAGCAGTACTTC

CDR3 length: 13
D gene: TRBD2
clone size: NA
V gene: TRBV6-5
J gene: TRBJ2-5
CDR3 protein: CASRRGRGETQYF
CDR3 DNA: TGTGCCAGCAGGCGGGGGAGAGGGGAGACCCAGTACTTC

CDR3 length: 15
D gene: TRBD1
clone size: NA
V gene: TRBV19
J gene: TRBJ1-5
CDR3 protein: CASSLRQGGNQPQHF
CDR3 DNA: TGTGCCAGTAGTTTAAGACAGGGAGGCAATCAGCCCCAGCATTTT

CDR3 length: 15
D gene: NA
clone size: NA
V gene: TRBV6-5
J gene: TRBJ1-1
CDR3 protein: CASSYSHQGSTEAFF
CDR3 DNA: TGTGCCAGCAGTTACTCCCATCAGGGGAGCACTGAAGCTTTCTTT

CDR3 length: 17
D gene: NA
clone size: NA
V gene: TRBV7-6
J gene: TRBJ1-6
CDR3 protein: CASSSGTPFSYNSPLHF
CDR3 DNA: TGTGCCAGCAGCTCCGGGACTCCCTTCTCCTATAATTCACCCCTCCACTTT

CDR3 length: 15
D gene: TRBD1
clone size: NA
V gene: TRBV18
J gene: TRBJ1-5
CDR3 protein: CASSPPGTGGQPQHF
CDR3 DNA: TGTGCCAGCTCACCCCCCGGGACAGGGGGTCAGCCCCAGCATTTT

CDR3 length: 13
D gene: NA
clone size: NA
V gene: TRBV6-2/TRBV6-3
J gene: TRBJ2-7
CDR3 protein: CASSRPSSYEQYF
CDR3 DNA: TGTGCCAGCAGTAGACCTTCCTCCTACGAGCAGTACTTC

CDR3 length: 13
D gene: TRBD1
clone size: NA
V gene: TRBV5-1
J gene: TRBJ1-1
CDR3 protein: CASSLTGDTEAFF
CDR3 DNA: TGCGCCAGCAGCTTAACAGGGGACACTGAAGCTTTCTTT

CDR3 length: 13
D gene: NA
clone size: NA
V gene: TRBV19
J gene: TRBJ1-5
CDR3 protein: CASTLYSNQPQHF
CDR3 DNA: TGTGCCAGTACCCTTTATAGCAATCAGCCCCAGCATTTT

CDR3 length: 18
D gene: TRBD2
clone size: NA
V gene: TRBV7-9
J gene: TRBJ2-5
CDR3 protein: CASSPLLGLAGAGETQYF
CDR3 DNA: TGTGCCAGCAGCCCGTTACTGGGACTAGCGGGAGCCGGGGAGACCCAGTACTTC

CDR3 length: 12
D gene: NA
clone size: NA
V gene: TRBV7-2
J gene: TRBJ1-1
CDR3 protein: CASRLTGGEAFF
CDR3 DNA: TGTGCCAGCAGACTCACCGGAGGTGAAGCTTTCTTT

CDR3 length: 15
D gene: NA
clone size: NA
V gene: TRBV16
J gene: TRBJ1-4
CDR3 protein: CASSQSGQGGEKLFF
CDR3 DNA: TGTGCCAGCAGCCAATCGGGGCAGGGAGGAGAAAAACTGTTTTTT

CDR3 length: 14
D gene: NA
clone size: NA
V gene: TRBV6-5
J gene: TRBJ2-1
CDR3 protein: CASSSTGYQGWQFF
CDR3 DNA: TGTGCCAGCAGTTCTACGGGGTACCAGGGGTGGCAGTTCTTC

CDR3 length: 16
D gene: TRBD1
clone size: once
V gene: TRBV2
J gene: TRBJ1-5
CDR3 protein: CASRRQGPKSNQPQHF
CDR3 DNA: TGTGCCAGCAGGAGACAGGGGCCTAAGAGCAATCAGCCCCAGCATTTT

CDR3 length: 11
D gene: TRBD1
clone size: NA
V gene: TRBV20-1
J gene: TRBJ2-7
CDR3 protein: CSAWDSYEQYF
CDR3 DNA: TGCAGTGCTTGGGACAGTTACGAGCAGTACTTC

CDR3 length: 15
D gene: TRBD1
clone size: NA
V gene: TRBV11-2
J gene: TRBJ1-2
CDR3 protein: CASSLAGTGNYGYTF
CDR3 DNA: TGTGCCAGCAGCTTGGCCGGGACAGGGAACTATGGCTACACCTTC

CDR3 length: 16
D gene: NA
clone size: NA
V gene: TRBV3-1/TRBV3-2
J gene: TRBJ2-5
CDR3 protein: CASSHRMTAYQETQYF
CDR3 DNA: TGTGCCAGCAGCCATAGGATGACAGCGTACCAAGAGACCCAGTACTTC

CDR3 length: 18
D gene: NA
clone size: once
V gene: TRBV5-3
J gene: TRBJ2-4
CDR3 protein: CARSLVIGARIAKNIQYF
CDR3 DNA: TGTGCCAGAAGCTTAGTAATCGGGGCTAGAATAGCCAAAAACATTCAGTACTTC

CDR3 length: 18
D gene: NA
clone size: NA
V gene: TRBV9
J gene: TRBJ2-5
CDR3 protein: CASSVGWGTPFGLETQYF
CDR3 DNA: TGTGCCAGCAGCGTAGGTTGGGGGACTCCCTTTGGGCTAGAGACCCAGTACTTC

CDR3 length: 12
D gene: NA
clone size: NA
V gene: TRBV9
J gene: TRBJ1-2
CDR3 protein: CASSEMTEGYTF
CDR3 DNA: TGTGCCAGCAGCGAGATGACGGAGGGCTACACCTTC

CDR3 length: 11
D gene: NA
clone size: NA
V gene: TRBV5-1
J gene: TRBJ1-4
CDR3 protein: CASSRDEKLFF
CDR3 DNA: TGCGCCAGCAGTCGAGATGAAAAACTGTTTTTT

CDR3 length: 13
D gene: NA
clone size: NA
V gene: TRBV5-1
J gene: TRBJ2-1
CDR3 protein: CASSSEGAQRMVF
CDR3 DNA: TGCGCCAGCAGCTCGGAGGGGGCCCAACGAATGGTCTTC

CDR3 length: 15
D gene: NA
clone size: NA
V gene: TRBV5-1
J gene: TRBJ1-1
CDR3 protein: CASSLYGDSNTEAFF
CDR3 DNA: TGCGCCAGCAGCTTGTATGGGGATTCGAACACTGAAGCTTTCTTT

CDR3 length: 16
D gene: TRBD2
clone size: NA
V gene: TRBV6-2/TRBV6-3
J gene: TRBJ2-2
CDR3 protein: CASTPTGLAGTGELFF
CDR3 DNA: TGTGCCAGCACCCCAACCGGACTAGCGGGGACCGGGGAGCTGTTTTTT

CDR3 length: 16
D gene: TRBD1
clone size: NA
V gene: TRBV5-1
J gene: TRBJ2-2
CDR3 protein: CASSQRGRPVEGELFF
CDR3 DNA: TGCGCCAGCAGCCAGAGGGGGCGCCCTGTTGAGGGGGAGCTGTTTTTT

CDR3 length: 15
D gene: NA
clone size: NA
V gene: TRBV4-3
J gene: TRBJ2-1
CDR3 protein: CASSQWGARVDEQFF
CDR3 DNA: TGCGCCAGCAGCCAATGGGGGGCTAGGGTCGATGAGCAGTTCTTC

CDR3 length: 16
D gene: TRBD2
clone size: once
V gene: TRBV5-1
J gene: TRBJ2-3
CDR3 protein: CASSLDRGGSTDTQYF
CDR3 DNA: TGCGCCAGCAGCTTGGATCGGGGAGGGAGCACAGATACGCAGTATTTT

CDR3 length: 21
D gene: NA
clone size: NA
V gene: TRBV21-1
J gene: TRBJ2-1
CDR3 protein: CASSKVFTGQGAEPSYNEQFF
CDR3 DNA: TGTGCCAGCAGCAAAGTTTTTACGGGACAGGGGGCCGAACCCTCCTACAATGAGCAGTTCTTC

CDR3 length: 12
D gene: NA
clone size: NA
V gene: TRBV6-6
J gene: TRBJ1-2
CDR3 protein: CASKNSEGGYTF
CDR3 DNA: TGTGCCAGCAAAAACTCGGAGGGTGGCTACACCTTC

CDR3 length: 17
D gene: TRBD2
clone size: once
V gene: TRBV15
J gene: TRBJ2-3
CDR3 protein: CATSRATTSRDTDTQYF
CDR3 DNA: TGTGCCACCAGCAGGGCTACGACTAGCAGAGACACAGATACGCAGTATTTT

CDR3 length: 18
D gene: NA
clone size: NA
V gene: TRBV10-3
J gene: TRBJ2-1
CDR3 protein: CAISEGSGGPFSYNEQFF
CDR3 DNA: TGTGCCATCAGTGAGGGATCGGGGGGCCCATTCTCCTACAATGAGCAGTTCTTC

CDR3 length: 13
D gene: NA
clone size: NA
V gene: TRBV29-1
J gene: TRBJ1-1
CDR3 protein: CSGTWGAGTEAFF
CDR3 DNA: TGCAGCGGGACGTGGGGGGCAGGCACTGAAGCTTTCTTT

CDR3 length: 13
D gene: NA
clone size: NA
V gene: TRBV12-3/TRBV12-4
J gene: TRBJ1-5
CDR3 protein: CASSLYGSAPQHF
CDR3 DNA: TGTGCCAGCAGTTTATATGGCAGCGCGCCCCAGCATTTT

CDR3 length: 14
D gene: NA
clone size: NA
V gene: TRBV21-1
J gene: TRBJ1-4
CDR3 protein: CASIGRVTNEKLFF
CDR3 DNA: TGTGCCAGCATCGGAAGGGTAACTAATGAAAAACTGTTTTTT

CDR3 length: 14
D gene: NA
clone size: NA
V gene: TRBV2
J gene: TRBJ2-7
CDR3 protein: CASSDGAGNYEQYF
CDR3 DNA: TGTGCCAGCAGTGATGGGGCGGGAAACTACGAGCAGTACTTC

CDR3 length: 16
D gene: NA
clone size: NA
V gene: TRBV27
J gene: TRBJ2-3
CDR3 protein: CASSQPRSSGLTTQYF
CDR3 DNA: TGTGCCAGCAGTCAACCCCGTAGTAGCGGCCTCACTACGCAGTATTTT

CDR3 length: 18
D gene: TRBD2
clone size: NA
V gene: TRBV2
J gene: TRBJ2-5
CDR3 protein: CASTTPLMTSGGAETQYF
CDR3 DNA: TGTGCCAGCACTACTCCACTAATGACTAGCGGGGGAGCAGAGACCCAGTACTTC

CDR3 length: 17
D gene: TRBD1
clone size: once
V gene: TRBV7-8
J gene: TRBJ1-6
CDR3 protein: CASSTGGASEGNSPLHF
CDR3 DNA: TGTGCCAGCAGCACAGGGGGTGCGTCGGAAGGTAATTCACCCCTCCACTTT

CDR3 length: 16
D gene: NA
clone size: NA
V gene: TRBV11-2
J gene: TRBJ2-2
CDR3 protein: CASTPSAGSNTGELFF
CDR3 DNA: TGTGCCAGCACCCCCTCGGCGGGGTCGAACACCGGGGAGCTGTTTTTT

CDR3 length: 16
D gene: NA
clone size: NA
V gene: TRBV13
J gene: TRBJ2-7
CDR3 protein: CASSYMGLLTTYEQYF
CDR3 DNA: TGTGCCAGCAGCTATATGGGCCTCCTCACCACCTACGAGCAGTACTTC

CDR3 length: 14
D gene: NA
clone size: NA
V gene: TRBV2
J gene: TRBJ2-5
CDR3 protein: CASSVRAGQETQYF
CDR3 DNA: TGTGCCAGCAGTGTGAGGGCGGGGCAAGAGACCCAGTACTTC